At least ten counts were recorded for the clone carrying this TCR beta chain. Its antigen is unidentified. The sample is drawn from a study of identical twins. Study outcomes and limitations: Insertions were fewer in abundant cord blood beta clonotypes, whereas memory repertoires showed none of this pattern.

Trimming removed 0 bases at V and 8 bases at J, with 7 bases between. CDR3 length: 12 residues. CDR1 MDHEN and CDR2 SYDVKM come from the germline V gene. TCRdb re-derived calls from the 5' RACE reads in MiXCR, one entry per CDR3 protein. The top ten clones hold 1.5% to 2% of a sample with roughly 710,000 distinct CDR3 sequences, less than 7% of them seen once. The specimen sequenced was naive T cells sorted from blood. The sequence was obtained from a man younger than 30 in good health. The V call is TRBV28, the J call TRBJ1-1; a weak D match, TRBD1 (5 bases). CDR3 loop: CASSLWYREAFF. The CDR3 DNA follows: TGTGCCAGCAGTTTATGGTACAGGGAAGCTTTCTTT.